The rows below give T cell receptor beta chains drawn from one sample of a study of response to subunit inactivated influenza vaccine. TCRdb recomputed calls from the RT-PCR reads with MiXCR, one row per CDR3 protein. The sample holds some 850,000 distinct CDR3 sequences, around 20% seen once. Sequences were derived from PBMCs from blood, sampled less than 6 days after vaccination. The receptors were sampled from a man in his forties or fifties who received an inactivated influenza vaccine. Both conserved end residues are part of each CDR3. The D gene is left open where the match is weak. Rows may omit the clone size; those that give it use once, few, many or a size class.

v_call	j_call	d_call	clone_size	cdr3_aa	cdr3_nt
TRBV6-5	TRBJ2-3	TRBD2	many	CASSSASGSRADTQYF	TGTGCCAGCAGTTCGGCTAGCGGGAGCCGGGCAGATACGCAGTATTTT
TRBV4-3	TRBJ2-3	TRBD2	few	CASSRGTSGSTDTQYF	TGCGCCAGCAGCCGGGGGACTAGCGGGAGCACAGATACGCAGTATTTT
TRBV9	TRBJ2-7	-	few	CASSVGTNSYEQYF	TGTGCCAGCAGCGTAGGGACTAACTCCTACGAGCAGTACTTC
TRBV4-1	TRBJ2-2	TRBD1	few	CASSQTDRAHGELFF	TGCGCCAGCAGCCAAACGGACAGGGCACACGGGGAGCTGTTTTTT
TRBV7-9	TRBJ1-1	-	-	CASSGKNTEAFF	TGTGCCAGCAGCGGTAAAAACACTGAAGCTTTCTTT
TRBV7-2	TRBJ2-1	-	-	CASSLQDSGEQFF	TGTGCCAGCAGCCTCCAGGACAGCGGTGAGCAGTTCTTC
TRBV5-1	TRBJ2-6	-	-	CASRLSGGTGANVLTF	TGCGCCAGCAGATTGTCGGGGGGCACTGGGGCCAACGTCCTGACTTTC
TRBV6-1	TRBJ2-1	-	few	CASSDWTRTYNEQFF	TGTGCCAGCAGTGATTGGACAAGAACCTACAATGAGCAGTTCTTC
TRBV5-1	TRBJ2-7	TRBD1	few	CASSYGVGTAGEQYF	TGCGCCAGCAGCTATGGGGTTGGGACAGCAGGAGAGCAGTACTTC
TRBV3-1	TRBJ2-2	-	many	CASSQDLWQRNTGELFF	TGTGCCAGCAGCCAAGATCTGTGGCAGAGAAACACCGGGGAGCTGTTTTTT
TRBV24-1	TRBJ2-7	-	-	CATSDPGLNEQYF	TGTGCCACCAGTGACCCGGGACTCAACGAGCAGTACTTC
TRBV7-2	TRBJ1-1	TRBD1	-	CASSPGGRSTEAFF	TGTGCCAGCAGCCCAGGGGGCCGGAGCACTGAAGCTTTCTTT
TRBV5-1	TRBJ2-1	-	many	CASSLAQAAYNEQFF	TGCGCCAGCAGTCTGGCCCAGGCGGCGTACAATGAGCAGTTCTTC